Below are 30 T cell receptor beta chains sequenced from a single sample in a study of shared clonotypes between healthy human individuals. Method: immunoSEQ multiplex PCR; TCRdb's copy keeps in-frame clones and lacks some. The sample shows millions of clones, approximately 92% of them seen only once. The sample consisted of naive CD4+ T cells sorted from blood. The subset is: CD45RA+ positively selected. These receptors all stem from a man younger than 35 in good health.

The rearrangement joins TRBV19 to TRBJ1-3; tentative D call: TRBD1 (5 bases). The CDR3 has 13 amino acids. Germline loops: CDR1 LNHDA, CDR2 SQIVND (reference sequence). V was shortened by 3 bases and J by 6 bases, with 9 bases between the two germline ends. In DNA form, the CDR3 reads TGTGCCAGTAGTATCCAGGGCGCAAACACCATATATTTT. This sequence encodes CASSIQGANTIYF.

This clone was seen only once. The chain is built from TRBV5-1 and TRBJ2-1, with 7 positions matching TRBD2. The CDR3 covers 14 residues. CDR1 and CDR2 (germline): SGHRS, YFSETQ. V trimming: 1 base; J trimming: 9 bases; junction bases outside the gene matches: 7. The CDR3 nucleotides are TGCGCCAGCAGCTTGATTCGCGGGGGTAGTGAGCAGTTCTTC. Its protein is CASSLIRGGSEQFF.

This clone was observed once. The DNA of the CDR3 is TGTGCCAGTAGTATAGATCTAGATTACGAGCAGTACTTC. Its translation: CASSIDLDYEQYF. V gene TRBV19 combines with J gene TRBJ2-7; D remains ambiguous. Trimming stripped 0 bases from V and 4 bases from J, with 7 bases between. Germline CDR1 is LNHDA and CDR2 is SQIVND (reference sequence). The CDR3 spans 13 residues.

CDR3 coding DNA: TGCGCCAGCAGCTTCACTGGAGAATACGAGCAGTACTTC. Translation: CASSFTGEYEQYF. The chain uses TRBV5-1 and TRBJ2-7; D gene ambiguous. Germline assignment: CDR1 SGHRS and CDR2 YFSETQ. The CDR3 covers 13 residues. V shed 2 bases and J shed 4 bases, with 10 bases lying between them.

In the case of this clone: Other nucleotide sequences in the sample specify the same CDR3. The chain combines TRBV6-1 with TRBJ2-3; TRBD2 might be the D (5 bases). CDR3 length equals 12 residues. CDR1 is MNHNS, CDR2 SASEGT, per germline. V gave up 6 bases and J gave up 6 bases, with 10 bases separating them. The CDR3 DNA reads TGTGCCAGCAGCCCGGGATGGGATACGCAGTATTTT. Translation gives CASSPGWDTQYF.

The rearrangement uses TRBV30 and TRBJ1-1; D gene unclear. CDR1 GTSNPN and CDR2 SVGIG come from the germline V gene (reference sequence). V lost 6 bases, J lost 1 base, and 9 bases lay in between. The CDR3 sequence is 12 residues long. The chain's CDR3 is CACGRTNTEAFF. CDR3 nucleotide sequence: TGTGCCTGCGGACGGACGAACACTGAAGCTTTCTTT.

J is TRBJ2-6 and V is TRBV27; TRBD1 matches 7 bases. The CDR3 is made up of 18 amino acids. In germline, CDR1 is MNHEY, CDR2 SMNVEV (reference sequence). The ends lost 6 bases at V and 1 base at J; junction bases unmatched: 12. Here the CDR3 DNA reads TGTGCCAGCAGCAGGGAAACAGGGGCGAAATCTGGGGCCAACGTCCTGACTTTC. The encoded protein is CASSRETGAKSGANVLTF.

Of note for this clone: Within the sample, other DNA sequences also encode this same CDR3. V usage is TRBV19 and J usage is TRBJ1-6, with D possibly TRBD1 on 6 matching bases. Germline CDR1 reads LNHDA; CDR2 reads SQIVND (reference sequence). V lost 3 bases and J 7 bases, leaving 13 bases between the germline ends. CDR3 size: 15 residues. The CDR3 DNA reads as TGTGCCAGTAGTATCTCGACAGGAGGAAATTCACCCCTCCACTTT. This sequence encodes CASSISTGGNSPLHF.

This chain uses TRBV10-3 with TRBJ2-3; a possible D gene is TRBD2 (6 bases). Germline assignment: CDR1 ENHRY and CDR2 SYGVKD. Trimming left V 2 bases short and J 1 base short, with 7 bases between. The length of the CDR3 is 14 residues. The CDR3 DNA is TGTGCCATCAGTGAGAAGCGGGGCACAGATACGCAGTATTTT. As protein: CAISEKRGTDTQYF.

This chain joins TRBV15 and TRBJ2-2; either TRBD1 or TRBD2 may fit D (5 bases each). Germline CDR1 reads LNHNV; CDR2 reads YYDKDF (reference sequence). V shed 0 bases and J shed 6 bases, with 11 bases lying between them. The CDR3 spans 15 residues. CDR3 residues: CATSREMGVAGELFF. In DNA, the CDR3 is TGTGCCACCAGCAGAGAGATGGGGGTGGCCGGGGAGCTGTTTTTT.

The chain couples TRBV6-5 to TRBJ2-3; D is ambiguous. V gave up 2 bases and J gave up 2 bases, with 8 bases separating them. The CDR3 runs 14 residues. CDR1 is MNHEY, CDR2 SVGAGI, per germline. The CDR3 spells CASSYGRITDTQYF. Here the CDR3 DNA reads TGTGCCAGCAGTTACGGCAGGATCACAGATACGCAGTATTTT.

The CDR3 loop is CASSQDKWLAADTQYF. CDR3 nucleotides: TGTGCCAGCAGCCAAGATAAATGGCTAGCGGCAGATACGCAGTATTTT. This chain links TRBV4-2 with TRBJ2-3; 7 nucleotides match TRBD2. The CDR3 contains 16 residues. V lost 0 bases to trimming and J lost 4 bases; unmatched junction nucleotides: 7. CDR1 and CDR2 from the germline V gene are LGHNA and YNFKEQ.

The V and J genes are TRBV25-1 and TRBJ1-1; TRBD1 agrees at 7 bases. Germline V gives CDR1 MGHDK, CDR2 SYGVNS. The ends lost 6 bases at V and 4 bases at J; junction bases unmatched: 8. CDR3 size: 14 residues. CDR3 nucleotides: TGTGCCAGCAGCGACAGGGCCTCTAGCACTGAAGCTTTCTTT. It is translated as CASSDRASSTEAFF. Supplemented by reference TRBV25-1 and TRBJ1-1, the full variable domain reads EADIYQTPRYLVIGTGKKITLECSQTMGHDKMYWYQQDPGMELHLIHYSYGVNSTEKGDLSSESTVSRIRTEHFPLTLESARPSHTSQYLCASSDRASSTEAFFGQGTRLTVV.

The chain has TRBV5-6 and TRBJ2-7; D perhaps matches TRBD2 (5 bases). The CDR3 is 17 residues long. Germline loops: CDR1 SGHDT, CDR2 YYEEEE. Trimming pared 2 bases from V and 0 bases from J, leaving 18 bases between. The DNA for the CDR3 is TGTGCCAGCAGCTTCGGTACTAGTGCCATGGGCTCCTACGAGCAGTACTTC. As protein: CASSFGTSAMGSYEQYF.

The chain joins TRBV5-1 to TRBJ1-2; weak D call: TRBD1 (5 bases). In germline, CDR1 is SGHRS, CDR2 YFSETQ. Deletions cut 1 base from V and 4 bases from J, with 11 bases between. CDR3 length: 14 residues. CDR3: CASSLMEGIYGYTF. As DNA, the CDR3 is TGCGCCAGCAGCTTGATGGAGGGGATCTATGGCTACACCTTC.

The chain has TRBV4-1 and TRBJ2-7, with 13 bases aligning to TRBD2. The CDR3 totals 16 residues. Germline V gene sequence: CDR1 MGHRA, CDR2 YSYEKL. J lost 4 bases, V lost 1 base, and 4 bases had no gene match. The CDR3 loop reads CASSQAGLAGEYEQYF. Written as DNA, the CDR3 is TGCGCCAGCAGCCAAGCCGGACTAGCGGGGGAATACGAGCAGTACTTC.

The V call is TRBV20-1, the J call TRBJ2-1, with D uncertain. The germline V gene has CDR1 DFQATT and CDR2 SNEGSKA (reference sequence). Trimming pared 7 bases from V and 9 bases from J, leaving 13 bases between. The CDR3 extends over 11 amino acids. CDR3 coding DNA: TGCAGTGTTCGGACGCAAAGTGAGCAGTTCTTC. This encodes CSVRTQSEQFF.

The rearrangement links TRBV27 to TRBJ2-1; 11 bases map to TRBD2. Germline lookup yields CDR1 MNHEY and CDR2 SMNVEV (reference sequence). The CDR3 runs to 17 residues. The V segment lost 5 bases and the J segment 1 base; nucleotides outside the gene matches: 7. The CDR3 region is CASSPPGLAASYNEQFF. DNA for the CDR3: TGTGCCAGCAGTCCGCCGGGACTAGCGGCTTCCTACAATGAGCAGTTCTTC.

The rearrangement joins TRBV5-1 to TRBJ2-6; D perhaps matches TRBD1 (6 bases). Between the trimmed V and J ends, which lost 0 bases and 9 bases, there was a span of 10 bases. Germline V gives CDR1 SGHRS, CDR2 YFSETQ. This CDR3 region has 14 residues. CDR3 sequence: CASSLEGVGNVLTF. In DNA, the CDR3 is TGCGCCAGCAGCTTGGAGGGGGTAGGCAACGTCCTGACTTTC.

The V and J genes are TRBV4-1 and TRBJ2-1, with D tentatively TRBD1 or TRBD2 (6 bases each). Germline V gives CDR1 MGHRA, CDR2 YSYEKL. CDR3 length: 15 amino acids. Trimming pared 0 bases from V and 6 bases from J, leaving 12 bases between. In DNA, the CDR3 is TGCGCCAGCAGCCAAGAAGGAGGGGGGATCAATGAGCAGTTCTTC. Amino acids: CASSQEGGGINEQFF.

The chain links TRBV5-1 to TRBJ2-7, with no clear D. This CDR3 has 13 amino acids. From germline, CDR1 is SGHRS and CDR2 YFSETQ. Trimming took 4 bases from V and 3 from J, leaving 11 bases between them. CDR3 in amino acids: CASSRSQNYEQYF. The CDR3 DNA is TGCGCCAGCAGCCGGAGCCAGAACTACGAGCAGTACTTC. Complete variable domain (other parts from reference TRBV5-1 and TRBJ2-7): KAGVTQTPRYLIKTRGQQVTLSCSPISGHRSVSWYQQTPGQGLQFLFEYFSETQRNKGNFPGRFSGRQFSNSRSEMNVSTLELGDSALYLCASSRSQNYEQYFGPGTRLTVT.

CDR3 protein: CASSKGVPGTQYF. CDR3 coding DNA: TGTGCCAGCAGTAAAGGGGTCCCGGGGACCCAGTACTTC. V and J are TRBV6-5 and TRBJ2-5; D is perhaps TRBD1 (5 bases). The CDR3 is 13 amino acids. CDR1 and CDR2 (germline): MNHEY, SVGAGI. V lost 5 bases, J lost 7 bases, and 14 bases lay in between.

This clone appeared once. The J gene is TRBJ1-2, the V gene TRBV6-5, with 9 positions matching TRBD1. Per the germline V gene, CDR1 is MNHEY and CDR2 is SVGAGI. Losses at the gene ends were 2 bases for V and 8 bases for J; bases not matched to a gene: 6. The CDR3 contains 14 residues. The CDR3 protein is CASSYADRGSGYTF. The CDR3 DNA reads TGTGCCAGCAGTTACGCCGACAGGGGGAGCGGCTACACCTTC.

The rearrangement joins TRBV6-5 to TRBJ1-4; TRBD1 agrees at 7 bases. J lost 5 bases, V lost 2 bases, and 5 bases had no gene match. Germline loops: CDR1 MNHEY, CDR2 SVGAGI. The CDR3 extends over 15 amino acids. The CDR3 DNA reads as TGTGCCAGCAGTTACGATGGACAGGCGAATGAAAAACTGTTTTTT. This gives the protein CASSYDGQANEKLFF.

The chain combines TRBV6-6 with TRBJ1-4; weak D call: TRBD1 (5 bases). CDR1 and CDR2 (germline): MNHNY, SVGAGI (reference sequence). Trimming stripped 4 bases from V and 8 bases from J, with 14 bases between. The CDR3 sequence is 14 residues long. The CDR3 here is CASSSRDFGEKLFF. DNA for the CDR3: TGTGCCAGCAGTTCCAGGGATTTTGGGGAAAAACTGTTTTTT.

To note about this clone: Other DNA sequences from this sample encode an identical CDR3 as well. J is TRBJ1-3 and V is TRBV7-9, with a weak D call TRBD1 (5 bases). Germline CDR1 and CDR2: SEHNR and FQNEAQ (reference sequence). The length of the CDR3 is 13 residues. The V end was cut by 1 base, the J end by 4 bases, with 5 bases between. This chain's CDR3 is CASSLGQGNTIYF. In DNA, the CDR3 is TGTGCCAGCAGCTTAGGACAGGGAAACACCATATATTTT.

The chain uses TRBV6-5 and TRBJ1-2, with D possibly being TRBD1 (6 bases). The CDR3 runs to 13 residues. CDR1 and CDR2 (germline): MNHEY, SVGAGI. V was trimmed by 4 bases and J by 2 bases, leaving 8 bases between them. This CDR3 is CASSFGQNYGYTF. Here the CDR3 DNA reads TGTGCCAGCAGTTTTGGACAGAACTATGGCTACACCTTC.

The chain employs TRBV9 and TRBJ1-5, with TRBD1 matching 7 bases. Germline CDR1 and CDR2: SGDLS and YYNGEE. V was clipped by 0 bases and J by 5 bases; unmatched bases: 5. This CDR3 contains 15 residues. CDR3 nucleotides: TGTGCCAGCAGCGTAGGGGGACAGAGGGATCAGCCCCAGCATTTT. Amino acids: CASSVGGQRDQPQHF.

This clone was found once. The chain carries TRBV18 and TRBJ2-7, with TRBD2 as a possible D gene (5 bases). The germline CDR1 and CDR2 sequences are KGHSH and LQKENI. V shed 6 bases and J shed 5 bases, with 14 bases lying between them. The CDR3 runs 13 residues. Here the CDR3 DNA reads TGTGCCAGCTCCCTTAACGAGGGAGACGAGCAGTACTTC. This encodes CASSLNEGDEQYF.

The chain carries TRBV21-1 and TRBJ2-7; the table names TRBD2, a call not compared with the DNA. TRBV21-1 is a pseudogene locus. This CDR3 is 13 amino acids long. The CDR3 here is CASSTKETYEQYF. Written as DNA, the CDR3 is TGTGCCAGCAGCACAAAGGAGACCTACGAGCAGTACTTC.